These T cell receptor beta chains were read from a single sample in a study of T cell responses to AZD1222 COVID-19 vaccine. Libraries were prepared by immunoSEQ multiplex PCR; TCRdb keeps only in-frame clonotypes and omits some of them. This sample has 70,000 or so clones, with less than 85% found just once. The specimen comprised peripheral blood, sampled on day 0 of MenACWY control vaccination. Source of these receptors: an adult in good health. Both conserved end residues are trimmed from each CDR3.

j_gene,v_gene,CDR3aa
TRBJ1-1,TRBV7-9,ASSPDRGFTEAF
TRBJ2-2,TRBV11-2,ASSLITPSSSGELF
TRBJ2-5,TRBV10-1,ASSPGVGETQY
TRBJ2-2,TRBV4-3,ASSQDEQTGAGELF
TRBJ1-4,TRBV30,AWSAGDNEKLF
TRBJ2-3,TRBV30,AWGALTDTQY
TRBJ2-2,TRBV5-6,ASSIPGQARVELF
TRBJ2-3,TRBV2,ASKRDLGTDTQY
TRBJ1-6,TRBV11-2,ASSGGAGTYNSPLH
TRBJ1-2,TRBV4-3,ASSQDLAVSGYT
TRBJ2-3,TRBV28,ASSFPGPDTDTQY
TRBJ1-5,TRBV4-1,ASSQAFGGASQPQH
TRBJ2-5,TRBV9,ASSEGRGLAGQETQY
TRBJ2-7,TRBV27,ASSFTIAGEQY
TRBJ1-1,TRBV11-2,ASSFGDTVNTEAF
TRBJ1-5,TRBV24-1,ATSEDGVQPQH
TRBJ1-2,TRBV7-2,ASSPTGAGYT
TRBJ1-1,TRBV3-1/TRBV3-2,ASSHSRALRQNTEAF
TRBJ2-5,TRBV3-1/TRBV3-2,ASSHGTVQETQY
TRBJ2-1,TRBV13,ASSLGRAYNEQF
TRBJ1-6,TRBV11-2,ASSLAGQYNSPLH
TRBJ2-7,TRBV6-2/TRBV6-3,ASSRPGLAGMYEQY
TRBJ1-5,TRBV2,ASSGIGRSNQPQH
TRBJ2-1,TRBV4-2,ASSQDLAWTEQF
TRBJ2-2,TRBV24-1,ATSFSDNTGELF
TRBJ2-2,TRBV13,ASSPGLAGEWSAGELF
TRBJ2-3,TRBV27,ASRATTGTDTQY
TRBJ2-5,TRBV28,ASRRGIQETQY
TRBJ2-2,TRBV2,ASSEAREGELF
TRBJ2-2,TRBV5-1,ASSLDTQGNTGELF
TRBJ2-1,TRBV18,ASSPPVSKGNEQF